This TCR beta chain was sequenced in a study of blood T cell repertoires in COVID-19. The V and J ends lost 0 bases and 2 bases respectively, with 11 bases between them. Looked up from germline, CDR1 is KGHDR and CDR2 is SFDVKD. This CDR3 has 16 residues. Only in-frame clones appear in the TCRdb table, and some are missing; sequencing was by immunoSEQ multiplex PCR. Of 55,000 to 80,000 clones listed, around 85% are singletons. This receptor was obtained from a human donor in a cohort sampled during active COVID-19. The material sequenced was peripheral blood. V and J are TRBV24-1 and TRBJ2-3; D possibly corresponds to TRBD2 (7 bases). The CDR3: CATSDLEGGPTDTQYF. The CDR3 bases are TGTGCCACCAGTGATTTGGAGGGGGGGCCCACAGATACGCAGTATTTT.